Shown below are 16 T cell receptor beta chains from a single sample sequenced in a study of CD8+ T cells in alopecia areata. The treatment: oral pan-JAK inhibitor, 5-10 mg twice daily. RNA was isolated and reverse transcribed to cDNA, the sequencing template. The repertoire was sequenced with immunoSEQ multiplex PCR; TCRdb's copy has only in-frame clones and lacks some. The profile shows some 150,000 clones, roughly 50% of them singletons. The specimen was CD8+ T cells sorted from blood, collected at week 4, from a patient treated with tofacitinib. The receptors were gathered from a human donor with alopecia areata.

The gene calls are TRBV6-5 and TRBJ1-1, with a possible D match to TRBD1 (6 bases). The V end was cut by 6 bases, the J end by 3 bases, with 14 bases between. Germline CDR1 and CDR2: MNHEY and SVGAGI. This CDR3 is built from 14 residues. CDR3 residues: CASSPDSLYTEAFF. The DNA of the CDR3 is TGTGCCAGCAGCCCGGACAGTTTATACACTGAAGCTTTCTTT.

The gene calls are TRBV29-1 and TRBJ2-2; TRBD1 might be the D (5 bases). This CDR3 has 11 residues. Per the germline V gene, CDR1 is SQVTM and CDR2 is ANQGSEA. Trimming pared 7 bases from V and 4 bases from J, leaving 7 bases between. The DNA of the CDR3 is TGCAGCGGGACAAGCACCGGGGAGCTGTTTTTT. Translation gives CSGTSTGELFF.

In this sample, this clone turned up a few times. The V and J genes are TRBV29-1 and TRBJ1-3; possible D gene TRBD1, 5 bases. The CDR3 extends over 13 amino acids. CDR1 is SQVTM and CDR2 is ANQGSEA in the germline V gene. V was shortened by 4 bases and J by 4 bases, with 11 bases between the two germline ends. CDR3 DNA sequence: TGCAGCGTTGTCGTCGGGGCCGGAAACACCATATATTTT. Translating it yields CSVVVGAGNTIYF.

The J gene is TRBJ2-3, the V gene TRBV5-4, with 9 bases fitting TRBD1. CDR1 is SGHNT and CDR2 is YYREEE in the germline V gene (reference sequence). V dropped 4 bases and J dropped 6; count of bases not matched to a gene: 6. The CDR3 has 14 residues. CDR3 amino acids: CASSTDRGSDTQYF. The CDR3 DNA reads TGTGCCAGCAGCACGGACAGGGGATCCGATACGCAGTATTTT. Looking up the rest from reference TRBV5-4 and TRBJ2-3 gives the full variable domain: ETGVTQSPTHLIKTRGQQVTLRCSSQSGHNTVSWYQQALGQGPQFIFQYYREEENGRGNFPPRFSGLQFPNYSSELNVNALELDDSALYLCASSTDRGSDTQYFGPGTRLTVL.

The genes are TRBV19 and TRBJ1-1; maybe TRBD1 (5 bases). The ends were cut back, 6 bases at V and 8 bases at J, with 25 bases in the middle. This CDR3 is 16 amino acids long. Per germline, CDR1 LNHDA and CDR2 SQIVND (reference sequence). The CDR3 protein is CASRITHGDGIVEAFF. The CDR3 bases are TGTGCCAGTAGAATCACTCATGGGGACGGAATCGTGGAAGCTTTCTTT.

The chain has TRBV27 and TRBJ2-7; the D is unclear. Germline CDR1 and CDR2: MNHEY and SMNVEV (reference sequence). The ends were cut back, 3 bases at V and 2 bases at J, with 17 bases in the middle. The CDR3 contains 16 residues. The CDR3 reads CASSLAARHRPYEQYF. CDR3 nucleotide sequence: TGTGCCAGCAGTTTGGCCGCCAGACATCGCCCCTACGAGCAGTACTTC.

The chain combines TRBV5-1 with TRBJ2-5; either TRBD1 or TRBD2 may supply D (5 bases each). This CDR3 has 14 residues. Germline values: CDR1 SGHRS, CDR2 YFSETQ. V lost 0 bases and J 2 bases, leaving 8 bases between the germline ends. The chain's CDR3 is CASSLGDVQETQYF. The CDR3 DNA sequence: TGCGCCAGCAGCTTGGGGGACGTTCAAGAGACCCAGTACTTC.

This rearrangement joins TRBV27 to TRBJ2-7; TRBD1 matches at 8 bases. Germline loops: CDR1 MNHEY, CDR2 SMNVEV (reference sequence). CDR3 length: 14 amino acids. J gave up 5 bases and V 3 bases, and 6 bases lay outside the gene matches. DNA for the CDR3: TGTGCCAGCAGTTTCAGGGGGCCGGAGGACGAGCAGTACTTC. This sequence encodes CASSFRGPEDEQYF.

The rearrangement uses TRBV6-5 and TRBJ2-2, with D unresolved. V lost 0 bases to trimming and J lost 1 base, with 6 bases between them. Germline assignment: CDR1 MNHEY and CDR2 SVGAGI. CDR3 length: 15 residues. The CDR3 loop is CASSYSWENTGELFF. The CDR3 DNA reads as TGTGCCAGCAGTTACTCGTGGGAGAACACCGGGGAGCTGTTTTTT.

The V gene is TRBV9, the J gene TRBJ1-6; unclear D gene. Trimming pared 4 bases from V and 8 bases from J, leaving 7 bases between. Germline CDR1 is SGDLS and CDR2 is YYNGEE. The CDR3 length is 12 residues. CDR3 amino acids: CASSPSDSPLHF. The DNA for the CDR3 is TGTGCCAGCAGCCCGAGCGATTCACCCCTCCACTTT.

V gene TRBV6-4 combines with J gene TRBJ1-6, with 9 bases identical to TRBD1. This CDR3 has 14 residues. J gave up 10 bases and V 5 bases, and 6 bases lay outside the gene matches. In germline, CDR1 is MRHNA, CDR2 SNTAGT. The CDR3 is CASSRTGGRSPLHF. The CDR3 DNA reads TGTGCCAGCAGTCGTACAGGGGGCCGGTCACCCCTCCACTTT.

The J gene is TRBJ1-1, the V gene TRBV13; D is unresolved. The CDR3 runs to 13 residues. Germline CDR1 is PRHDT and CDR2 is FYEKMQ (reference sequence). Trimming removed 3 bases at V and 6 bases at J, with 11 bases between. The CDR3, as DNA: TGTGCCAGCAGCTTTGCTGGGTCGGCTGAAGCTTTCTTT. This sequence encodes CASSFAGSAEAFF.

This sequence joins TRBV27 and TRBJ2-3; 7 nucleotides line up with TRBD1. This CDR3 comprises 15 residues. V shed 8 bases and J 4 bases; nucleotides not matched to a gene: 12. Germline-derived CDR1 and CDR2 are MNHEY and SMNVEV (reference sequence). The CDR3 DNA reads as TGTGCCAGCCACAATTCCGACAGGGCATCAGATACGCAGTATTTT. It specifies CASHNSDRASDTQYF.

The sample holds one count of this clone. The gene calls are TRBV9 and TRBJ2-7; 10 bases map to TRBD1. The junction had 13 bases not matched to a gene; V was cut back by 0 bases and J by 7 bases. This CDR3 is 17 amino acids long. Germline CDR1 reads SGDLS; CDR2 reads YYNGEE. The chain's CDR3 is CASSVDDPGQGTLEQYF. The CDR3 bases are TGTGCCAGCAGCGTAGATGATCCGGGACAGGGGACCTTGGAGCAGTACTTC. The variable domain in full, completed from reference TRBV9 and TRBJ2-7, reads DSGVTQTPKHLITATGQRVTLRCSPRSGDLSVYWYQQSLDQGLQFLIQYYNGEERAKGNILERFSAQQFPDLHSELNLSSLELGDSALYFCASSVDDPGQGTLEQYFGPGTRLTVT.

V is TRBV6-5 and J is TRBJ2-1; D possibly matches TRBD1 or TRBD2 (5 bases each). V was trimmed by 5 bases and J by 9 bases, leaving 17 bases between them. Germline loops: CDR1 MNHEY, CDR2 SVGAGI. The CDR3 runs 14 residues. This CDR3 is CASSGTHLVSEQFF. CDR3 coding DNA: TGTGCCAGCAGTGGGACCCACCTAGTCTCTGAGCAGTTCTTC.

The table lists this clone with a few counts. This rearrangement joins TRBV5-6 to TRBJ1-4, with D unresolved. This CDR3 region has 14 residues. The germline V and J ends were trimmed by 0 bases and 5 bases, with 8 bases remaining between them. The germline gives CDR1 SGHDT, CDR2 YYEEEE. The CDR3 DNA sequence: TGTGCCAGCAGCTTGGGGAACGGAAATGAAAAACTGTTTTTT. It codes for CASSLGNGNEKLFF.